This passage covers 19 T cell receptor beta chains from one sample sequenced in a study of blood T cell repertoires in COVID-19. Method: immunoSEQ multiplex PCR; TCRdb's copy keeps in-frame clones and lacks some. The repertoire holds around 60,000 clones, with approximately 91% as singletons. The sequencing sample was made of peripheral blood. The receptors were sampled from a man between 60 and 75 years old with acute or convalescent COVID-19.

This clone was seen once. The chain joins TRBV27 to TRBJ1-2, with a tentative D call TRBD1 (5 bases). CDR3 size: 13 residues. V lost 8 bases to trimming and J lost 7 bases, with 17 bases between them. CDR1 is MNHEY and CDR2 is SMNVEV in the germline V gene (reference sequence). This chain's CDR3 is CASRTRAPGGYTF. CDR3 nucleotide sequence: TGTGCCAGCCGGACCAGGGCCCCCGGTGGCTACACCTTC.

The chain combines TRBV5-6 with TRBJ1-4, with D unclear. This CDR3 region has 14 residues. CDR1 is SGHDT, CDR2 YYEEEE, per germline. The V end was cut by 0 bases, the J end by 8 bases, with 11 bases between. The CDR3 bases are TGTGCCAGCAGCTTGGGGCAGGCCGGAGAAAAACTGTTTTTT. Translating it yields CASSLGQAGEKLFF.

The chain is built from TRBV4-3 and TRBJ2-1; D possibly corresponds to TRBD1 (6 bases). The CDR3 loop spans 15 amino acids. Trimming left V 2 bases short and J 1 base short, with 9 bases between. Germline loops: CDR1 LGHNA, CDR2 YSLEER. CDR3 in amino acids: CASSQQGLSYNEQFF. CDR3 nucleotide sequence: TGCGCCAGCAGCCAACAGGGGCTGTCCTACAATGAGCAGTTCTTC.

The rearrangement uses TRBV18 and TRBJ2-7; TRBD2 matches 7 bases. CDR1 and CDR2 (germline): KGHSH, LQKENI. Trimming cost V 0 bases and J 5 bases; bases outside gene matches: 10. The CDR3 covers 16 residues. Written as DNA, the CDR3 is TGTGCCAGCTCACCACCAACGCGGGGGAGAGGCAACGAGCAGTACTTC. Amino acid sequence: CASSPPTRGRGNEQYF. The entire variable domain, with the rest obtained from reference TRBV18 and TRBJ2-7, is as follows: NAGVMQNPRHLVRRRGQEARLRCSPMKGHSHVYWYRQLPEEGLKFMVYLQKENIIDESGMPKERFSAEFPKEGPSILRIQQVVRGDSAAYFCASSPPTRGRGNEQYFGPGTRLTVT.

The CDR3 loop is CASRNFRTSGNEQFF. The CDR3 nucleotides are TGTGCCAGCAGAAACTTTAGGACTAGCGGCAATGAGCAGTTCTTC. The chain carries TRBV6-5 and TRBJ2-1; 10 nucleotides align to TRBD2. Germline V CDR1 and CDR2: MNHEY, SVGAGI. This CDR3 region has 15 residues. V lost 6 bases, J lost 6 bases, and 8 bases stayed unmatched.

The J gene is TRBJ2-2, the V gene TRBV6-5, with unresolved D. CDR1 and CDR2 from the germline V gene are MNHEY and SVGAGI. The V and J ends lost 8 bases and 1 base respectively, with 11 bases between them. This CDR3 contains 14 residues. CDR3 loop: CASEWAGNTGELFF. CDR3 coding DNA: TGTGCCAGCGAGTGGGCCGGGAACACCGGGGAGCTGTTTTTT.

The J gene is TRBJ2-2, the V gene TRBV5-4, with 11 bases identical to TRBD2. V lost 5 bases to trimming and J lost 5 bases; unmatched junction nucleotides: 8. Germline CDR1 is SGHNT and CDR2 is YYREEE (reference sequence). CDR3 size: 16 residues. The CDR3 DNA sequence: TGTGCCAGCAGAATAGCGGGAGGGCCAGGGACCGGGGAGCTGTTTTTT. Translation gives CASRIAGGPGTGELFF.

The chain couples TRBV12-5 to TRBJ2-7, with 7 nucleotides matching TRBD1. From germline, CDR1 is LGHNT and CDR2 FRNRAP. After removal of 4 bases from V and 3 bases from J, the junction contained 6 bases not matched to a gene. The CDR3 totals 14 residues. DNA of the CDR3: TGTGCTAGTGGTTACGACAGGGTCAACTACGAGCAGTACTTC. Translating it yields CASGYDRVNYEQYF.

This sequence joins TRBV2 and TRBJ2-7; tentatively, D is TRBD2 (6 bases). V was shortened by 6 bases and J by 7 bases, with 19 bases between the two germline ends. Germline V gene lookup returns CDR1 SNHLY and CDR2 FYNNEI. This CDR3 comprises 14 residues. The CDR3 DNA sequence: TGTGCCAGCAGCGACGTTGGGCTAGCGAAGGAGCAGTACTTC. Translation: CASSDVGLAKEQYF. Combining the CDR3 with reference TRBV2 and TRBJ2-7 gives the whole variable domain EPEVTQTPSHQVTQMGQEVILRCVPISNHLYFYWYRQILGQKVEFLVSFYNNEISEKSEIFDDQFSVERPDGSNFTLKIRSTKLEDSAMYFCASSDVGLAKEQYFGPGTRLTVT.

The chain combines TRBV14 with TRBJ2-1; D call uncertain. Germline CDR1 reads SGHDN; CDR2 reads FVKESK. This CDR3 has 16 amino acids. Trimming cost V 3 bases and J 0 bases, with 12 bases left between them. CDR3 residues: CASSQLVQNSYNEQFF. CDR3 in DNA: TGTGCCAGCAGCCAGCTAGTTCAAAACTCCTACAATGAGCAGTTCTTC.

The chain uses TRBV5-4 and TRBJ1-2, with D unresolved. Germline loops: CDR1 SGHNT, CDR2 YYREEE (reference sequence). This CDR3 has 14 residues. V dropped 5 bases and J dropped 0 bases, with 11 bases sitting between them. This CDR3 reads CASRPGDTNYGYTF. The CDR3 bases are TGTGCCAGCAGACCCGGCGACACTAACTATGGCTACACCTTC. Complete variable domain (other parts from reference TRBV5-4 and TRBJ1-2): ETGVTQSPTHLIKTRGQQVTLRCSSQSGHNTVSWYQQALGQGPQFIFQYYREEENGRGNFPPRFSGLQFPNYSSELNVNALELDDSALYLCASRPGDTNYGYTFGSGTRLTVV.

This clone was observed a single time. The J gene is TRBJ2-7, the V gene TRBV28, with TRBD2 identical over 12 bases. The CDR3 extends over 16 amino acids. J lost 6 bases, V lost 1 base, and 7 bases had no gene match. In germline, CDR1 is MDHEN, CDR2 SYDVKM. CDR3 coding DNA: TGTGCCAGCAGTTTATCGCTAGCGGGAGGGCCAGGCGAGCAGTACTTC. It encodes CASSLSLAGGPGEQYF.

V and J are TRBV27 and TRBJ1-5; TRBD1 agrees at 7 bases. The germline V gene encodes CDR1 MNHEY and CDR2 SMNVEV (reference sequence). The CDR3 covers 14 residues. Unmatched junction bases numbered 4, after V lost 5 bases and J lost 3 bases. CDR3 coding DNA: TGTGCCAGCAGTCCCGGGACAGTCAATCAGCCCCAGCATTTT. It yields the protein CASSPGTVNQPQHF.

The rearrangement links TRBV5-6 to TRBJ1-2; D is unclear. Germline lookup yields CDR1 SGHDT and CDR2 YYEEEE. V lost 4 bases and J 3 bases, leaving 10 bases between the germline ends. The CDR3 sequence is 13 residues long. CDR3 region: CASSPDIYYGYTF. CDR3 nucleotide sequence: TGTGCCAGCAGCCCCGACATATACTATGGCTACACCTTC.

This chain links TRBV6-5 with TRBJ2-3; D is undetermined. Trimming left V 6 bases short and J 6 bases short, with 13 bases between. The CDR3 consists of 13 residues. Germline CDR1 MNHEY, CDR2 SVGAGI. The CDR3 spells CASRGLSGDTQYF. The CDR3 nucleotides read TGTGCCAGCAGGGGCCTCTCTGGGGATACGCAGTATTTT.

J is TRBJ1-4 and V is TRBV11-3, with 9 bases lining up with TRBD1. This CDR3 has 15 residues. Per the germline V gene, CDR1 is SGHNT and CDR2 is YENEEA. V was clipped by 5 bases and J by 3 bases; unmatched bases: 4. This CDR3 reads CASSARTGANEKLFF. The DNA of the CDR3 is TGTGCCAGCAGCGCCCGGACAGGGGCTAATGAAAAACTGTTTTTT.

V gene TRBV6-5 combines with J gene TRBJ2-1; 7 positions agree with TRBD2. The CDR3 extends over 14 amino acids. The germline V gene encodes CDR1 MNHEY and CDR2 SVGAGI. V lost 11 bases and J lost 8; bases outside the gene matches: 15. CDR3 bases: TGTGCCTGCGATGCTGGCGGGAGTACCCATGAGCAGTTCTTC. It codes for CACDAGGSTHEQFF.

The rearrangement joins TRBV7-2 to TRBJ2-5; possibly TRBD1 for D (6 bases). Germline assignment: CDR1 SGHTA and CDR2 FQGNSA. V lost 2 bases, J lost 4 bases, and 11 bases lay in between. This CDR3 is built from 14 residues. Here the CDR3 DNA reads TGTGCCAGCAGCTTAACCACAGGGACAGAGACCCAGTACTTC. Translating it yields CASSLTTGTETQYF. Filled out from reference TRBV7-2 and TRBJ2-5, the complete variable domain reads GAGVSQSPSNKVTEKGKDVELRCDPISGHTALYWYRQSLGQGLEFLIYFQGNSAPDKSGLPSDRFSAERTGGSVSTLTIQRTQQEDSAVYLCASSLTTGTETQYFGPGTRLLVL.

The chain has TRBV7-9 and TRBJ2-7, with 12 bases identical to TRBD2. J gave up 3 bases and V 1 base, and 7 bases lay outside the gene matches. The CDR3 extends over 17 amino acids. The germline CDR1 and CDR2 sequences are SEHNR and FQNEAQ (reference sequence). CDR3 sequence (DNA): TGTGCCAGCAGCTTAGTACTAGCGGGAGGAGGAGGCTACGAGCAGTACTTC. It codes for CASSLVLAGGGGYEQYF.